This T cell receptor (beta chain) was recorded in a study of control samples from healthy donors and cancer patients. Profiled with immunoSEQ multiplex PCR; TCRdb holds only in-frame clones, not every one. Here the sample spans 70,000 to 75,000 clones, about 94% being singletons. CDR1 SGHTA and CDR2 FQGNSA come from the germline V gene. The CDR3 consists of 14 residues. V was pared by 0 bases and J by 2 bases, with 4 bases between. Sequences were obtained from blood. The V gene is TRBV7-2, the J gene TRBJ2-2; D not resolved. The sequence derives from a woman in her twenties or thirties in good health. As DNA, the CDR3 is TGTGCCAGCAGCTTAGCACTCAACACCGGGGAGCTGTTTTTT. It translates to CASSLALNTGELFF.